This is a list of T cell receptor beta chains from one sample in a study of T-cell memory formation after mild COVID-19. TCRdb used MiXCR to reprocess the 5' RACE reads, holding one entry per CDR3 protein. There are a few hundred thousand distinct CDR3 sequences in the sample; roughly 23% occur only once, and around 13% lies in the top ten. The sample was PBMCs or a T cell subset sorted from them (not recorded which). The source of these receptors is an adult woman who had mild COVID-19 (a few samples of this study predate the infection). Cell type and time point are not known. The CDR3 runs from the conserved cysteine through the conserved F or W. The order of the fields is CDR3 length, V gene, D gene, J gene, clone size, CDR3 protein, CDR3 DNA. A D gene is named only where the DNA matches it firmly. Clone sizes are given selectively: once, few, many, or a class where the clone is expanded.

CDR3 length: 16; V gene: TRBV12-3/TRBV12-4; D gene: TRBD2; J gene: TRBJ2-1; clone size: .; CDR3 protein: CASSRSGTSGGNEQFF; CDR3 DNA: TGTGCCAGCAGCCGATCCGGGACTAGCGGGGGTAATGAGCAGTTCTTC
CDR3 length: 15; V gene: TRBV7-3; D gene: TRBD2; J gene: TRBJ2-1; clone size: .; CDR3 protein: CASSGVAGSYNEQFF; CDR3 DNA: TGTGCCAGCAGCGGAGTAGCGGGGTCCTACAATGAGCAGTTCTTC
CDR3 length: 13; V gene: TRBV6-1; D gene: .; J gene: TRBJ1-1; clone size: .; CDR3 protein: CASRARGNTEAFF; CDR3 DNA: TGTGCCAGCCGTGCCAGGGGTAACACTGAAGCTTTCTTT
CDR3 length: 17; V gene: TRBV11-2; D gene: .; J gene: TRBJ2-1; clone size: .; CDR3 protein: CASSSFTWGRFTREQFF; CDR3 DNA: TGTGCCAGCAGCTCCTTCACCTGGGGCCGGTTTACTCGTGAGCAGTTCTTC
CDR3 length: 13; V gene: TRBV24-1; D gene: TRBD1; J gene: TRBJ1-2; clone size: few; CDR3 protein: CAASRGSSYGYTF; CDR3 DNA: TGTGCCGCGAGCAGGGGGTCCAGCTATGGCTACACCTTC
CDR3 length: 14; V gene: TRBV29-1; D gene: .; J gene: TRBJ2-2; clone size: few; CDR3 protein: CSVIGPENTGELFF; CDR3 DNA: TGCAGCGTTATCGGGCCGGAGAACACCGGGGAGCTGTTTTTT
CDR3 length: 15; V gene: TRBV3-1; D gene: .; J gene: TRBJ1-4; clone size: .; CDR3 protein: CASSPIQGIGEKLFF; CDR3 DNA: TGTGCCAGCAGCCCCATACAGGGTATAGGGGAAAAACTGTTTTTT
CDR3 length: 20; V gene: TRBV3-1; D gene: TRBD2; J gene: TRBJ2-5; clone size: .; CDR3 protein: CASSQGYSGGFFGGQETQYF; CDR3 DNA: TGTGCCAGCAGCCAAGGATACAGCGGGGGTTTCTTTGGAGGACAAGAGACCCAGTACTTC
CDR3 length: 17; V gene: TRBV7-9; D gene: TRBD2; J gene: TRBJ2-5; clone size: .; CDR3 protein: CASSSPRLAGLKETQYF; CDR3 DNA: TGTGCCAGCAGCTCACCTAGACTAGCGGGGCTTAAAGAGACCCAGTACTTC
CDR3 length: 15; V gene: TRBV7-9; D gene: TRBD2; J gene: TRBJ2-3; clone size: .; CDR3 protein: CASSRAVAGTDTQYF; CDR3 DNA: TGTGCCAGCAGCCGAGCGGTAGCGGGTACAGATACGCAGTATTTT
CDR3 length: 15; V gene: TRBV7-2; D gene: .; J gene: TRBJ2-5; clone size: .; CDR3 protein: CASSLSLEGMGTQYF; CDR3 DNA: TGTGCCAGCAGCTTATCTCTAGAGGGAATGGGGACCCAGTACTTC
CDR3 length: 12; V gene: TRBV12-3/TRBV12-4; D gene: TRBD2; J gene: TRBJ2-2; clone size: many; CDR3 protein: CASTREAGELFF; CDR3 DNA: TGTGCCAGCACCCGGGAGGCCGGGGAGCTGTTTTTT
CDR3 length: 16; V gene: TRBV18; D gene: .; J gene: TRBJ1-1; clone size: .; CDR3 protein: CASSPPISGESLGAFF; CDR3 DNA: TGTGCCAGCTCACCTCCCATTTCAGGGGAGTCCTTGGGAGCTTTCTTT
CDR3 length: 15; V gene: TRBV7-9; D gene: TRBD1; J gene: TRBJ2-1; clone size: few; CDR3 protein: CASSTGQGGYNEQFF; CDR3 DNA: TGTGCCAGCAGCACCGGACAGGGAGGATACAATGAGCAGTTCTTC
CDR3 length: 13; V gene: TRBV27; D gene: .; J gene: TRBJ2-7; clone size: .; CDR3 protein: CASSQGVIYEQYF; CDR3 DNA: TGTGCCAGCAGTCAAGGGGTAATCTACGAGCAGTACTTC
CDR3 length: 15; V gene: TRBV7-6; D gene: .; J gene: TRBJ2-5; clone size: .; CDR3 protein: CASSLALAVQETQYF; CDR3 DNA: TGTGCCAGCAGCTTAGCGCTGGCGGTCCAAGAGACCCAGTACTTC
CDR3 length: 15; V gene: TRBV6-2/TRBV6-3; D gene: TRBD2; J gene: TRBJ2-7; clone size: .; CDR3 protein: CASSYRQAGGYEQYF; CDR3 DNA: TGTGCCAGCAGTTACCGACAAGCGGGAGGCTACGAGCAGTACTTC
CDR3 length: 16; V gene: TRBV7-9; D gene: .; J gene: TRBJ2-1; clone size: few; CDR3 protein: CASSSMGVQGYNEQFF; CDR3 DNA: TGTGCCAGCAGCTCGATGGGAGTCCAGGGGTATAATGAGCAGTTCTTC
CDR3 length: 15; V gene: TRBV12-3/TRBV12-4; D gene: .; J gene: TRBJ1-6; clone size: .; CDR3 protein: CASSLSFGRAQPLHF; CDR3 DNA: TGTGCCAGCAGTTTATCCTTCGGACGGGCTCAGCCCCTCCACTTT
CDR3 length: 16; V gene: TRBV27; D gene: TRBD1; J gene: TRBJ1-6; clone size: .; CDR3 protein: CASSLNSRGRNSPLHF; CDR3 DNA: TGTGCCAGCAGTTTAAACTCCAGGGGGCGGAATTCACCCCTCCACTTT
CDR3 length: 14; V gene: TRBV30; D gene: .; J gene: TRBJ1-2; clone size: .; CDR3 protein: CAWSATGNGDGYTF; CDR3 DNA: TGTGCCTGGAGTGCCACAGGGAATGGCGATGGCTACACCTTC
CDR3 length: 16; V gene: TRBV11-2; D gene: .; J gene: TRBJ2-3; clone size: .; CDR3 protein: CASSSIRGSDTDTQYF; CDR3 DNA: TGTGCCAGCAGCTCTATTAGGGGGTCAGACACAGATACGCAGTATTTT
CDR3 length: 16; V gene: TRBV10-3; D gene: .; J gene: TRBJ2-3; clone size: few; CDR3 protein: CAISSPGTSSTDTQYF; CDR3 DNA: TGTGCCATCAGCAGCCCAGGGACTTCTAGCACAGATACGCAGTATTTT
CDR3 length: 15; V gene: TRBV5-1; D gene: .; J gene: TRBJ2-7; clone size: few; CDR3 protein: CASSPQGPTSYEQYF; CDR3 DNA: TGCGCCAGCAGCCCCCAGGGTCCGACTTCCTACGAGCAGTACTTC